This T cell receptor (beta chain) was captured in a study of CD8+CD57+ T cells in acquired aplastic anemia. Study background: Yields of DNA that came from sorted CD4+ and CD8+ cells averaged roughly 3.2 ug.

Using genomic DNA as the template, TCR beta VDJ and CDR3 profiling was carried out. TCRdb used MiXCR to reprocess the reads, holding one entry per CDR3 protein. The data hold under 200,000 distinct CDR3 sequences, with 48% observed a single time. It was patients with CD8+CD57+ cell expansion by flow cytometry who were chosen for sequencing. To note about this clonotype: Its matching antigen is unknown.

Study-level points and caveats: Patients showed no significant difference from controls in CD8+ Simpson's diversity.

The CDR3 is 13 amino acids. The V gene's germline CDR1 is SQVTM and CDR2 ANQGSEA. V shed 7 bases and J 7 bases; nucleotides not matched to a gene: 5. This clonotype was sampled from a human donor with aplastic anemia. This rearrangement joins TRBV29-1 to TRBJ2-1, with 12 bases matching TRBD2. Sequences were obtained from sorted CD4+, CD8+, or CD8+CD57+ T cells (not recorded which) from PBMCs. CDR3 region: CSAVGLAGNEQFF. The CDR3 bases are TGCAGCGCCGTTGGACTAGCGGGGAATGAGCAGTTCTTC.